These 16 T cell receptor beta chains were sequenced from one sample in a study of blood T cell repertoires in COVID-19. The data were produced by immunoSEQ multiplex PCR, yet TCRdb's version contains in-frame clones alone and is incomplete. The sample yields tens of thousands of clones, approximately 84% seen once. The specimen sequenced was peripheral blood. The receptors derive from a man in his fifties with acute or convalescent COVID-19.

Here the CDR3 reads CSASWREEGETQYF. CDR3 DNA sequence: TGCAGTGCTAGTTGGCGGGAGGAGGGGGAGACCCAGTACTTC. This chain uses TRBV20-1 with TRBJ2-5; 8 bases fit TRBD2. The germline V gene has CDR1 DFQATT and CDR2 SNEGSKA (reference sequence). The junction had 8 bases not matched to a gene; V was cut back by 3 bases and J by 5 bases. The CDR3 is 14 residues long.

The J gene is TRBJ2-7, the V gene TRBV5-5; D possibly corresponds to TRBD2 (7 bases). This CDR3 is built from 16 residues. The germline V and J ends were trimmed by 4 bases and 5 bases, with 22 bases remaining between them. Germline V lookup: CDR1 SGHKS, CDR2 YYEKEE (reference sequence). The CDR3 coding sequence is TGTGCCAGCAGCCTTACTAAGGGGGAGGGCCTCAACGAGCAGTACTTC. It is translated as CASSLTKGEGLNEQYF.

J is TRBJ1-2 and V is TRBV6-5, with D maybe TRBD1 (5 bases). Trimming removed 6 bases from V and 4 bases from J, with 15 bases in between. The CDR3 is 14 residues long. Germline assignment: CDR1 MNHEY and CDR2 SVGAGI. The CDR3: CASSPGQGGYGYTF. The CDR3 coding sequence is TGTGCCAGCAGCCCCGGCCAGGGTGGCTATGGCTACACCTTC.

The genes are TRBV28 and TRBJ2-7; D might be TRBD1 (6 bases). CDR1 and CDR2 (germline): MDHEN, SYDVKM. V was pared by 5 bases and J by 0 bases, with 11 bases between. The CDR3 length is 14 residues. In DNA, the CDR3 is TGTGCCAGCAGTCCCCGGACAGCCTCCTACGAGCAGTACTTC. This sequence encodes CASSPRTASYEQYF.

The chain is built from TRBV3-1 (or the pseudogene TRBV3-2) and TRBJ2-7; D ambiguous. Germline CDR1 LGHDT, CDR2 YNNKEL (reference sequence). V lost 1 base to trimming and J lost 2 bases, with 9 bases between them. This CDR3 has 14 residues. This CDR3 reads CASSQAQSPYEQYF. The CDR3 nucleotides are TGTGCCAGCAGCCAAGCACAGTCCCCCTACGAGCAGTACTTC.

V is TRBV30 and J is TRBJ1-4; 9 bases line up with TRBD1. The V segment lost 0 bases and the J segment 8 bases; nucleotides outside the gene matches: 10. The germline gives CDR1 GTSNPN, CDR2 SVGIG (reference sequence). The CDR3 is made up of 16 amino acids. DNA of the CDR3: TGTGCCTGGAGTGTACTGGGGACAGGGAGGCGGGAAAAACTGTTTTTT. Its translation is CAWSVLGTGRREKLFF.

In DNA, the CDR3 is TGCGCCAGCAGCCAAGATAAGGAACAGGGTTACTACGAGCAGTACTTC. Encoded protein: CASSQDKEQGYYEQYF. The chain has TRBV4-1 and TRBJ2-7, with D perhaps TRBD1 (6 bases). The CDR3 has 16 residues. V dropped 0 bases and J dropped 3 bases, with 15 bases sitting between them. Germline V gene sequence: CDR1 MGHRA, CDR2 YSYEKL.

V gene TRBV24-1 combines with J gene TRBJ2-2, with 8 nucleotides matching TRBD2. Germline values: CDR1 KGHDR, CDR2 SFDVKD. The V gene end was trimmed by 5 bases and the J gene end by 5 bases; junction bases not matched to a gene: 6. CDR3 length: 15 amino acids. CDR3 coding DNA: TGTGCCACCAGTGCGGCGGGAGGACGAACCGGGGAGCTGTTTTTT. It yields the protein CATSAAGGRTGELFF.

The chain joins TRBV28 to TRBJ1-5; tentatively, D is TRBD1 (6 bases). CDR3 length: 15 amino acids. The V gene lost 7 bases and the J gene lost 4 bases, with 17 bases spanning the gap. Germline V gene data show CDR1 as MDHEN and CDR2 as SYDVKM. CDR3: CASNPNRVLNQPQHF. The CDR3 DNA sequence: TGTGCCAGCAACCCCAACAGGGTTTTGAATCAGCCCCAGCATTTT.

V and J are TRBV4-1 and TRBJ1-5; no reliable D call. Per the germline V gene, CDR1 is MGHRA and CDR2 is YSYEKL. V lost 3 bases and J 2 bases, leaving 11 bases between the germline ends. This CDR3 spans 15 amino acids. The CDR3 here is CASSHKANGNQPQHF. The CDR3 nucleotides read TGCGCCAGCAGCCATAAAGCAAATGGCAATCAGCCCCAGCATTTT.

The rearrangement links TRBV11-3 to TRBJ2-2; 7 bases match TRBD2. The J segment lost 2 bases and the V segment lost 1 base, leaving 7 bases of the junction unmatched. Germline V gene data show CDR1 as SGHNT and CDR2 as YENEEA. This CDR3 comprises 17 residues. Here the CDR3 DNA reads TGTGCCAGCAGCTTAGGGCGGGAGACCGCCAACACCGGGGAGCTGTTTTTT. Its protein is CASSLGRETANTGELFF.

The gene calls are TRBV18 and TRBJ2-1, with 8 bases lining up with TRBD2. Germline trimming cut 6 bases from V and 5 bases from J; bases unmatched to any gene: 3. Looked up from germline, CDR1 is KGHSH and CDR2 is LQKENI. This CDR3 is built from 13 residues. The CDR3 here is CASSRGGDNEQFF. CDR3 in DNA: TGTGCCAGCTCCCGGGGGGGAGACAATGAGCAGTTCTTC.

The chain links TRBV4-1 to TRBJ2-5; 10 nucleotides match TRBD1. With 3 bases clipped from V and 5 bases from J, the junction kept 3 bases outside the gene matches. This CDR3 comprises 14 residues. The V gene's germline CDR1 is MGHRA and CDR2 YSYEKL. CDR3 loop: CASSHGQGGETQYF. In DNA form, the CDR3 reads TGCGCCAGCAGCCACGGACAGGGGGGGGAGACCCAGTACTTC.

The sample holds a few counts of this clone. The V and J genes are TRBV3-1 (or the pseudogene TRBV3-2) and TRBJ1-2, with D possibly being TRBD1 (5 bases). CDR1 and CDR2 from the germline V gene are LGHDT and YNNKEL (reference sequence). V lost 4 bases and J 0 bases, leaving 12 bases between the germline ends. The CDR3 runs to 15 residues. This CDR3 reads CASSPTRVANYGYTF. CDR3 coding DNA: TGTGCCAGCAGCCCCACCAGGGTAGCTAACTATGGCTACACCTTC.

The chain is built from TRBV4-1 and TRBJ2-1, with a tentative D call TRBD1 (6 bases). This CDR3 is 15 amino acids long. V dropped 1 base and J dropped 3 bases, with 10 bases sitting between them. Germline CDR1 is MGHRA and CDR2 is YSYEKL. The CDR3 DNA follows: TGCGCCAGCAGCCAAGTAGGGGGTGACTACAATGAGCAGTTCTTC. Translation gives CASSQVGGDYNEQFF.

This clone showed up just a few times. The chain has TRBV13 and TRBJ2-1; 9 bases are shared with TRBD2. Germline lookup yields CDR1 PRHDT and CDR2 FYEKMQ (reference sequence). The J segment lost 2 bases and the V segment lost 4 bases, leaving 6 bases of the junction unmatched. The CDR3 consists of 16 residues. Written as DNA, the CDR3 is TGTGCCAGCAGCTCCTTTAGCGGGGGAACCTACAATGAGCAGTTCTTC. Encoded protein: CASSSFSGGTYNEQFF.